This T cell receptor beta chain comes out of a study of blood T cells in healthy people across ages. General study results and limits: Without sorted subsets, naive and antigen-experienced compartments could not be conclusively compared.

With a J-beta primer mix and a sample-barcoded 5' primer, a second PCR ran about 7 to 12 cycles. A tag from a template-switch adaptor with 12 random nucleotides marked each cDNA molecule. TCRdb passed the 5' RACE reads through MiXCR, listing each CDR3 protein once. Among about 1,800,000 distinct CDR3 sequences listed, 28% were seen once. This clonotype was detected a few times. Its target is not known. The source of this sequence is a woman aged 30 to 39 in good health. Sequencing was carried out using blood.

The CDR3 is CASSGLGRTDTQYF. For the CDR3, the DNA is TGTGCCAGCTCGGGGCTTGGGAGGACAGATACGCAGTATTTT. The chain employs TRBV18 and TRBJ2-3; possibly TRBD2 for D (6 bases). CDR3 length: 14 residues. The germline V and J ends were trimmed by 6 bases and 3 bases, with 13 bases remaining between them. Germline V gives CDR1 KGHSH, CDR2 LQKENI.